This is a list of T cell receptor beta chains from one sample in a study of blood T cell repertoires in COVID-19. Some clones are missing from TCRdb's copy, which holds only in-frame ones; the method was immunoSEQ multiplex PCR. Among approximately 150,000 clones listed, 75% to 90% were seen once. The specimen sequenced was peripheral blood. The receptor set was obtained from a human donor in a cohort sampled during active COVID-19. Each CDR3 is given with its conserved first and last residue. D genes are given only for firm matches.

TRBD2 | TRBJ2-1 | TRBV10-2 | CASSLAGGSNEQFF | TGCGCCAGCAGTTTAGCGGGAGGTAGCAATGAGCAGTTCTTC
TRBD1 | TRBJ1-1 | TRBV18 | CASSRSGTGLMNTEAFF | TGTGCCAGCTCACGATCGGGGACAGGGCTAATGAACACTGAAGCTTTCTTT
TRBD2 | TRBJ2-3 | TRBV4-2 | CASSQVLSSGGSDTQYF | TGTGCCAGCAGCCAAGTACTCTCTAGCGGGGGTTCAGATACGCAGTATTTT
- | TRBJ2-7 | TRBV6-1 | CASSDLFTYEQYF | TGTGCCAGCAGTGACCTGTTTACCTACGAGCAGTACTTC
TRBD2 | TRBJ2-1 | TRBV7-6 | CASSLRSSGSDSYNEQFF | TGTGCCAGCAGCTTAAGGTCTAGCGGGAGCGATTCCTACAATGAGCAGTTCTTC
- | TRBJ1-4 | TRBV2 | CASMGMGSEKLFF | TGTGCCAGCATGGGGATGGGGAGTGAAAAACTGTTTTTT
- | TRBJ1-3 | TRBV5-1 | CASSLSGLPGNTIYF | TGCGCCAGCAGCCTCTCAGGATTACCTGGAAACACCATATATTTT
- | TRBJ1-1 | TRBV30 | CAWSVTKAVTEAFF | TGTGCCTGGAGTGTAACCAAGGCGGTCACTGAAGCTTTCTTT
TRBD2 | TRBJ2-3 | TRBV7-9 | CATRTSGRGDTQYF | TGTGCCACTAGGACTAGCGGGAGGGGAGATACGCAGTATTTT
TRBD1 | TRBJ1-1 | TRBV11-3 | CASSQGGTGANTEAFF | TGTGCCAGCAGTCAAGGGGGGACAGGGGCGAACACTGAAGCTTTCTTT
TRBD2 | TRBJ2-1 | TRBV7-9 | CASSPGLAGLQFF | TGTGCCAGCAGCCCCGGACTAGCGGGTTTGCAGTTCTTC
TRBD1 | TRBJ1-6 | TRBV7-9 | CASSTHWDRDNSPLHF | TGTGCCAGCAGCACGCACTGGGACAGGGATAATTCACCCCTCCACTTT
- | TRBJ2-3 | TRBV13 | CASSLGQHTDTQYF | TGTGCCAGCAGCTTAGGACAGCACACAGATACGCAGTATTTT
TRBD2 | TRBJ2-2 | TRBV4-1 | CASSQVRRTSGTPSWELFF | TGCGCCAGCAGCCAGGTCCGTCGGACTAGCGGGACTCCCTCCTGGGAGCTGTTTTTT
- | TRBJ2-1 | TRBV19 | CASSPFADSYNEQFF | TGTGCCAGTAGCCCCTTCGCGGACAGCTACAATGAGCAGTTCTTC
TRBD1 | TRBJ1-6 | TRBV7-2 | CASSLVSTGFYSPLHF | TGTGCCAGCAGCTTAGTATCGACAGGGTTTTATTCACCCCTCCACTTT